This T cell receptor beta chain stems from a study of cytomegalovirus exposure and HLA in healthy donors. PCR used 60 Vbeta primers and 13 Jbeta primers. The table came from immunoSEQ multiplex PCR; TCRdb's copy has only in-frame clones and leaves some out. The table lists around 94,000 clones, about 81% of them singletons. CDR3 size: 14 residues. V was clipped by 7 bases and J by 5 bases, with 17 bases between them. The germline CDR1 and CDR2 sequences are MNHNY and SVGAGI (reference sequence). Input material: PBMCs. The TCR comes from a man aged 18 to 29 in good health and CMV-seronegative. This chain connects TRBV6-6 to TRBJ2-5; weak D call: TRBD1 (5 bases). CDR3 loop: CASKTQGLGETQYF. CDR3 in DNA: TGTGCCAGCAAAACGCAGGGCTTGGGGGAGACCCAGTACTTC.